A selection of T cell receptor beta chains follows, all from one sample in a study of cytomegalovirus exposure and HLA in healthy donors. Repertoires were generated with immunoSEQ multiplex PCR, while TCRdb's copy carries only in-frame clones and drops some. In the table there are about 96,000 clones, 65% to 80% of which are singletons. Sequencing was carried out using PBMCs. These receptors were obtained from a female donor in good health and CMV-seropositive. Both conserved end residues are part of each CDR3. D genes are given only for firm matches. Only some rows state a clone size, as once, few, many or a class for expanded clones.

j_gene: TRBJ2-7
d_gene: .
abundance: .
v_gene: TRBV28
CDR3aa: CASGTPGAGRYEQYF
CDR3nt: TGTGCCAGCGGCACTCCTGGGGCAGGACGATACGAGCAGTACTTC

j_gene: TRBJ1-2
d_gene: TRBD1
abundance: .
v_gene: TRBV28
CDR3aa: CASNLRDRGPGYTF
CDR3nt: TGTGCCAGCAACCTACGGGACAGGGGGCCAGGCTACACCTTC

j_gene: TRBJ1-5
d_gene: .
abundance: .
v_gene: TRBV7-2
CDR3aa: CASSLFRAGASNQPQHF
CDR3nt: TGTGCCAGCAGCTTATTTCGGGCAGGGGCAAGCAATCAGCCCCAGCATTTT

j_gene: TRBJ1-2
d_gene: TRBD1
abundance: few
v_gene: TRBV11-3
CDR3aa: CASSWGQLYNYGYTF
CDR3nt: TGTGCCAGCAGCTGGGGACAGCTTTATAACTATGGCTACACCTTC

j_gene: TRBJ1-5
d_gene: TRBD1
abundance: .
v_gene: TRBV7-9
CDR3aa: CASSSDRDQPQHF
CDR3nt: TGTGCCAGCAGCTCCGACAGGGATCAGCCCCAGCATTTT

j_gene: TRBJ2-5
d_gene: .
abundance: .
v_gene: TRBV6-5
CDR3aa: CASSADRTIQETQYF
CDR3nt: TGTGCCAGCAGTGCCGACAGGACAATACAAGAGACCCAGTACTTC

j_gene: TRBJ2-1
d_gene: TRBD2
abundance: .
v_gene: TRBV6-4
CDR3aa: CASSDSGGGYYNEQFF
CDR3nt: TGTGCCAGCAGTGACTCTGGGGGGGGATACTACAATGAGCAGTTCTTC

j_gene: TRBJ2-1
d_gene: TRBD2
abundance: .
v_gene: TRBV7-9
CDR3aa: CASSSREAGGTNEQFF
CDR3nt: TGTGCCAGCAGCTCGAGAGAGGCGGGAGGCACCAATGAGCAGTTCTTC

j_gene: TRBJ1-5
d_gene: .
abundance: few
v_gene: TRBV7-2
CDR3aa: CASSLDYQPQHF
CDR3nt: TGTGCCAGCAGCTTAGACTACCAGCCCCAGCATTTT

j_gene: TRBJ1-3
d_gene: TRBD1
abundance: .
v_gene: TRBV6-5
CDR3aa: CASKDRANTIYF
CDR3nt: TGTGCCAGCAAGGACAGGGCTAACACCATATATTTT

j_gene: TRBJ2-3
d_gene: TRBD2
abundance: .
v_gene: TRBV2
CDR3aa: CASSETLAGNTQYF
CDR3nt: TGTGCCAGCAGTGAAACGCTAGCGGGGAATACGCAGTATTTT

j_gene: TRBJ2-1
d_gene: TRBD1
abundance: .
v_gene: TRBV14
CDR3aa: CASSQDVLTGTQFF
CDR3nt: TGTGCCAGCAGCCAAGATGTTTTGACAGGGACGCAGTTCTTC

j_gene: TRBJ2-3
d_gene: TRBD2
abundance: .
v_gene: TRBV30
CDR3aa: CAWSVGGRSTDTQYF
CDR3nt: TGTGCCTGGAGTGTCGGCGGGAGGAGCACAGATACGCAGTATTTT

j_gene: TRBJ2-2
d_gene: .
abundance: .
v_gene: TRBV2
CDR3aa: CASSDELASAGGELFF
CDR3nt: TGTGCCAGCAGTGATGAGCTAGCGTCAGCCGGCGGGGAGCTGTTTTTT

j_gene: TRBJ1-5
d_gene: .
abundance: once
v_gene: TRBV6-1
CDR3aa: CASSDPPEGDQPQHF
CDR3nt: TGTGCCAGCAGTGACCCACCCGAGGGGGATCAGCCCCAGCATTTT

j_gene: TRBJ1-1
d_gene: .
abundance: .
v_gene: TRBV19
CDR3aa: CASSIGRGMDTEAFF
CDR3nt: TGTGCCAGTAGTATTGGTAGAGGGATGGACACTGAAGCTTTCTTT

j_gene: TRBJ1-2
d_gene: TRBD1
abundance: .
v_gene: TRBV7-8
CDR3aa: CASSPGTDYGYTF
CDR3nt: TGTGCCAGCAGCCCCGGGACAGACTATGGCTACACCTTC

j_gene: TRBJ1-5
d_gene: TRBD1
abundance: .
v_gene: TRBV7-2
CDR3aa: CASSPSAGGRIQPQHF
CDR3nt: TGTGCCAGCAGCCCGAGCGCAGGGGGAAGGATCCAGCCCCAGCATTTT

j_gene: TRBJ2-7
d_gene: .
abundance: .
v_gene: TRBV5-1
CDR3aa: CASSRTLDISHPYEQYF
CDR3nt: TGCGCCAGCAGCCGAACCCTCGACATATCTCACCCTTACGAGCAGTACTTC

j_gene: TRBJ2-7
d_gene: .
abundance: .
v_gene: TRBV29-1
CDR3aa: CSVSNIPSTDEQYF
CDR3nt: TGCAGCGTCTCGAACATCCCCAGTACCGACGAGCAGTACTTC

j_gene: TRBJ1-2
d_gene: TRBD1
abundance: .
v_gene: TRBV19
CDR3aa: CASSPQGALDGYTF
CDR3nt: TGTGCCAGTAGCCCACAGGGGGCCCTAGATGGCTACACCTTC

j_gene: TRBJ1-3
d_gene: .
abundance: few
v_gene: TRBV28
CDR3aa: CASFEAGAGNTIYF
CDR3nt: TGTGCCAGCTTCGAGGCGGGTGCTGGAAACACCATATATTTT

j_gene: TRBJ2-3
d_gene: TRBD2
abundance: .
v_gene: TRBV11-3
CDR3aa: CASSFGLAGGGADTQYF
CDR3nt: TGTGCCAGCAGCTTCGGGCTAGCGGGGGGCGGCGCAGATACGCAGTATTTT

j_gene: TRBJ1-2
d_gene: .
abundance: .
v_gene: TRBV19
CDR3aa: CASSPKINYGYTF
CDR3nt: TGTGCCAGTAGTCCTAAAATTAACTATGGCTACACCTTC

j_gene: TRBJ2-3
d_gene: TRBD1
abundance: few
v_gene: TRBV6-4
CDR3aa: CASSEGQGADTQYF
CDR3nt: TGTGCCAGCAGTGAGGGACAGGGGGCAGATACGCAGTATTTT

j_gene: TRBJ2-6
d_gene: .
abundance: .
v_gene: TRBV5-1
CDR3aa: CASSFTSGANVLTF
CDR3nt: TGCGCCAGCAGCTTCACTTCTGGGGCCAACGTCCTGACTTTC

j_gene: TRBJ1-1
d_gene: .
abundance: .
v_gene: TRBV7-2
CDR3aa: CASSPRTEAFF
CDR3nt: TGTGCCAGCAGCCCCCGCACTGAAGCTTTCTTT

j_gene: TRBJ2-5
d_gene: TRBD1
abundance: .
v_gene: TRBV2
CDR3aa: CASRASRGTKTQYF
CDR3nt: TGTGCCAGCAGAGCCTCCAGGGGGACAAAGACCCAGTACTTC

j_gene: TRBJ1-4
d_gene: .
abundance: .
v_gene: TRBV7-2
CDR3aa: CASSLSPGAVNEKLFF
CDR3nt: TGTGCCAGCAGCTTAAGCCCAGGGGCCGTTAATGAAAAACTGTTTTTT

j_gene: TRBJ1-1
d_gene: .
abundance: once
v_gene: TRBV6-5
CDR3aa: CASRPPGGNTEAFF
CDR3nt: TGTGCCAGCAGGCCACCGGGGGGGAACACTGAAGCTTTCTTT

j_gene: TRBJ1-1
d_gene: .
abundance: .
v_gene: TRBV2
CDR3aa: CASLRGGAEAFF
CDR3nt: TGTGCCAGCCTACGGGGGGGGGCTGAAGCTTTCTTT

j_gene: TRBJ1-4
d_gene: .
abundance: few
v_gene: TRBV30
CDR3aa: CAWRGKNRVFNEKLFF
CDR3nt: TGTGCCTGGAGAGGGAAGAACAGGGTGTTTAATGAAAAACTGTTTTTT

j_gene: TRBJ1-3
d_gene: TRBD1
abundance: .
v_gene: TRBV28
CDR3aa: CASSLGTGGNTIYF
CDR3nt: TGTGCCAGCAGTTTAGGGACAGGGGGAAACACCATATATTTT

j_gene: TRBJ1-5
d_gene: .
abundance: .
v_gene: TRBV7-2
CDR3aa: CASSLGGGTYQPQHF
CDR3nt: TGTGCCAGCAGCTTAGGGGGGGGGACCTATCAGCCCCAGCATTTT

j_gene: TRBJ1-2
d_gene: TRBD1
abundance: .
v_gene: TRBV5-4
CDR3aa: CASSLGQIANYGYTF
CDR3nt: TGTGCCAGCAGCCTGGGACAGATAGCTAACTATGGCTACACCTTC

j_gene: TRBJ1-4
d_gene: .
abundance: .
v_gene: TRBV10-3
CDR3aa: CASRDSNLDEKLFF
CDR3nt: TGTGCCAGCCGCGACAGCAACCTGGATGAAAAACTGTTTTTT

j_gene: TRBJ2-1
d_gene: TRBD1
abundance: .
v_gene: TRBV19
CDR3aa: CASSIRPRGPSGTYNEQFF
CDR3nt: TGTGCCAGTAGCATACGCCCCAGGGGGCCGAGTGGAACCTACAATGAGCAGTTCTTC

j_gene: TRBJ2-1
d_gene: .
abundance: .
v_gene: TRBV7-7
CDR3aa: CASSPARPAGGEQFF
CDR3nt: TGTGCTAGCAGCCCAGCTAGGCCCGCCGGGGGTGAGCAGTTCTTC

j_gene: TRBJ2-7
d_gene: TRBD1
abundance: few
v_gene: TRBV4-1
CDR3aa: CASSRPGQGLYEQYF
CDR3nt: TGCGCCAGCAGCCGTCCGGGACAGGGGCTCTACGAGCAGTACTTC

j_gene: TRBJ2-1
d_gene: .
abundance: .
v_gene: TRBV9
CDR3aa: CASSQQGNEQFF
CDR3nt: TGTGCCAGCAGTCAACAGGGTAATGAGCAGTTCTTC

j_gene: TRBJ2-1
d_gene: .
abundance: .
v_gene: TRBV28
CDR3aa: CASSLTRNEQFF
CDR3nt: TGTGCCAGCAGTTTAACTAGAAATGAGCAGTTCTTC

j_gene: TRBJ2-6
d_gene: TRBD1
abundance: .
v_gene: TRBV4-3
CDR3aa: CASSQDIAGGSGANVLTF
CDR3nt: TGCGCCAGCAGCCAAGATATCGCAGGGGGCTCTGGGGCCAACGTCCTGACTTTC

j_gene: TRBJ1-1
d_gene: .
abundance: .
v_gene: TRBV7-2
CDR3aa: CASSLGGVRAFF
CDR3nt: TGTGCCAGCAGCTTAGGAGGTGTCAGAGCTTTCTTT

j_gene: TRBJ2-3
d_gene: TRBD1
abundance: .
v_gene: TRBV2
CDR3aa: CASRGDRGDTDTQYF
CDR3nt: TGTGCCAGCAGGGGGGACAGGGGGGACACAGATACGCAGTATTTT

j_gene: TRBJ1-5
d_gene: .
abundance: few
v_gene: TRBV18
CDR3aa: CASSRAPGSVGGPPQHF
CDR3nt: TGTGCCAGCTCCCGTGCTCCAGGGTCGGTCGGAGGGCCGCCCCAGCATTTT